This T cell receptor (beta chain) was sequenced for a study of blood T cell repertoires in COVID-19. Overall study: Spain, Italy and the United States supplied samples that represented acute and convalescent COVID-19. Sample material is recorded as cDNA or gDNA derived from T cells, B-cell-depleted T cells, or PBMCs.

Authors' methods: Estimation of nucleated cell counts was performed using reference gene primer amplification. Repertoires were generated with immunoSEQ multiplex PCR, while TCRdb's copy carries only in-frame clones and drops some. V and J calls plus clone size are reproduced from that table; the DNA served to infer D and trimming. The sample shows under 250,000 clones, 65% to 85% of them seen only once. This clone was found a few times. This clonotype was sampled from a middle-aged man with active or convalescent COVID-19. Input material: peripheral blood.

CDR3 in DNA: TGCGCCAGCAGCTTGATATCAGGGGCGACTTATGGCTACACCTTC. Translating gives CASSLISGATYGYTF. The J gene is TRBJ1-2, the V gene TRBV5-1; TRBD1 might be the D (6 bases). Germline V gene sequence: CDR1 SGHRS, CDR2 YFSETQ. The V gene lost 1 base and the J gene lost 5 bases, with 15 bases spanning the gap. The CDR3 is 15 amino acids.